Sequencing of this T cell receptor beta chain was carried out in a study of control samples from healthy donors and cancer patients. The CDR3 totals 14 residues. CDR1 and CDR2 (germline): WSHSY, SAAADI. After removal of 7 bases from V and 2 bases from J, the junction contained 5 bases not matched to a gene. Only in-frame clones appear in the TCRdb table, and some are missing; sequencing was by immunoSEQ multiplex PCR. Seen here are about 270,000 clones, around 79% observed once, and the top ten hold more than 10%. This chain uses TRBV10-2 with TRBJ2-1; 7 bases map to TRBD2. This TCR was recovered from a woman aged 55-75 years with lung cancer. The sample consisted of PBMCs. CDR3 DNA: TGCGCCAGCAATCGAGCGGGGCCCTACAATGAGCAGTTCTTC. Translation: CASNRAGPYNEQFF.